This T cell receptor (beta chain) was profiled in a study of identical twins. The ends lost 5 bases at V and 6 bases at J; junction bases unmatched: 9. Looked up from germline, CDR1 is MNHNS and CDR2 is SASEGT. The CDR3 runs 14 residues. In every case, the donor was a healthy Caucasian. TCRdb redid the calling of the 5' RACE reads with MiXCR, one entry per CDR3 protein. In the table there are 500,000 to 550,000 distinct CDR3 sequences, around 20% of which are singletons. This same sample was also part of a study on yellow fever vaccine responses in identical twins. That paper adds: Twins reportedly had a vaccine T cell response that seemed partly convergent, partly personalized.

The chain couples TRBV6-1 to TRBJ1-2; TRBD1 matches 7 bases. This clonotype was obtained from a woman under 30 in good health. The sequenced material came from CD4+ T cells sorted from blood. This CDR3 reads CASSHTGATDGYTF. DNA of the CDR3: TGTGCCAGCAGTCATACAGGGGCTACGGATGGCTACACCTTC.